The rows below give T cell receptor beta chains drawn from one sample of a study of graft-versus-host responses after intestinal transplantation. Their antigens remain unidentified. Produced via immunoSEQ multiplex PCR; TCRdb's table is partial and in-frame only. This repertoire shows about 50,000 clones, approximately 91% found once; its top ten account for more than 2%. The starting material was unstimulated CD4+ T cells sorted from spleen or lymph node cells, obtained before transplant. Receptors originate from a human donor who was the organ donor for an intestinal transplant. CDR3s include the opening cysteine and the closing phenylalanine or tryptophan. The order of the fields is CDR3 protein, CDR3 DNA, D gene, J gene, clone size, CDR3 length, V gene. A D gene is named only where the DNA matches it firmly. Clone size is given for some rows only: seen once, a few or many times, or a class if the clone is expanded.

CASRPQLNQPQHF	TGTGCCAGCAGACCGCAGTTAAATCAGCCCCAGCATTTT	.	TRBJ1-5	.	13	TRBV27
CASSYTTGAGDTQYF	TGTGCCAGCAGTTACACGACAGGGGCGGGAGATACGCAGTATTTT	TRBD1	TRBJ2-3	.	15	TRBV6-5
CASSERQNYGYTF	TGTGCCAGCAGTGAACGACAAAACTATGGCTACACCTTC	.	TRBJ1-2	.	13	TRBV6-5
CASTRREPPETQYF	TGTGCCAGCACGAGAAGAGAACCGCCAGAGACCCAGTACTTC	.	TRBJ2-5	.	14	TRBV2
CAWTAGDYEQYF	TGTGCCTGGACGGCAGGGGACTACGAGCAGTACTTC	.	TRBJ2-7	once	12	TRBV30
CASSLLGGGANYGYTF	TGTGCCAGCAGTTTGTTGGGGGGCGGGGCCAACTATGGCTACACCTTC	.	TRBJ1-2	few	16	TRBV28
CASSLLGRNEKLFF	TGTGCCAGCAGCTTATTAGGCAGGAATGAAAAACTGTTTTTT	.	TRBJ1-4	few	14	TRBV7-9
CASRVGTSGRVTGTQYF	TGTGCCAGTAGAGTGGGTACTAGCGGGAGGGTGACAGGTACGCAGTATTTT	TRBD2	TRBJ2-3	.	17	TRBV19
CASSYSMSGRSNEQFF	TGTGCCAGCAGTTACTCGATGAGCGGGAGGAGTAATGAGCAGTTCTTC	TRBD2	TRBJ2-1	.	16	TRBV6-5
CASSLDTLTYGYTF	TGTGCCAGCAGCTTAGACACCCTCACCTATGGCTACACCTTC	.	TRBJ1-2	.	14	TRBV7-2
CATATIPLGGYEQYF	TGTGCCACCGCCACAATTCCACTCGGGGGCTACGAGCAGTACTTC	.	TRBJ2-7	.	15	TRBV6-1
CASSLSPNEQFF	TGTGCCAGCAGTTTATCTCCGAATGAGCAGTTCTTC	.	TRBJ2-1	.	12	TRBV28
CAIKNKASGSLTDTQYF	TGTGCCATCAAAAACAAGGCTAGCGGGAGCCTCACAGATACGCAGTATTTT	TRBD2	TRBJ2-3	few	17	TRBV10-3
CASSYLRGRATGELFF	TGCGCCAGCAGCTACCTACGAGGGAGGGCCACCGGGGAGCTGTTTTTT	TRBD2	TRBJ2-2	.	16	TRBV5-1
CASSAYPHSGNTIYF	TGTGCCAGCAGTGCATACCCCCACTCTGGAAACACCATATATTTT	.	TRBJ1-3	.	15	TRBV25-1
CASSRTGTSVRDTQYF	TGTGCCAGCAGCAGGACCGGGACTAGCGTTAGAGATACGCAGTATTTT	TRBD2	TRBJ2-3	.	16	TRBV9
CASSLQYSNQPQHF	TGTGCCAGCAGTTTACAATATAGCAATCAGCCCCAGCATTTT	.	TRBJ1-5	few	14	TRBV27
CASSYWGKAFF	TGTGCCAGCAGTTACTGGGGGAAAGCTTTCTTT	.	TRBJ1-1	.	11	TRBV6-6
CASSNGLAGEDEQFF	TGTGCCAGTAGTAACGGACTAGCGGGAGAGGATGAGCAGTTCTTC	TRBD2	TRBJ2-1	.	15	TRBV19
CASSIRDRGTDTQYF	TGTGCCAGTAGTATAAGAGACAGGGGCACAGATACGCAGTATTTT	TRBD1	TRBJ2-3	.	15	TRBV19
CASSLGGQGGEQFF	TGTGCCAGCAGCTTAGGGGGACAGGGAGGTGAGCAGTTCTTC	TRBD1	TRBJ2-1	.	14	TRBV7-2
CASSFNLGVYEKLFF	TGTGCCAGCAGTTTTAATCTCGGGGTCTATGAAAAACTGTTTTTT	.	TRBJ1-4	few	15	TRBV28
CASWTGNTEAFF	TGTGCCTCATGGACGGGGAACACTGAAGCTTTCTTT	.	TRBJ1-1	.	12	TRBV30
CARRLATGLAGGRGGELFF	TGTGCAAGGCGCTTGGCCACCGGACTAGCGGGAGGACGGGGCGGGGAGCTGTTTTTT	.	TRBJ2-2	.	19	TRBV12-2
CASSLGLMNTEAFF	TGTGCCAGCAGTTTAGGACTCATGAACACTGAAGCTTTCTTT	.	TRBJ1-1	.	14	TRBV28
CASSDRDRGQETQYF	TGTGCCAGCAGTGACCGGGACAGGGGGCAGGAGACCCAGTACTTC	TRBD1	TRBJ2-5	.	15	TRBV28
CAWDSSYEQYF	TGTGCCTGGGACAGCTCCTACGAGCAGTACTTC	.	TRBJ2-7	.	11	TRBV30
CASGTGSYEQYF	TGTGCCAGCGGGACAGGGTCTTACGAGCAGTACTTC	TRBD1	TRBJ2-7	.	12	TRBV19
CATSRWDSPQPQHF	TGTGCCACCAGCAGATGGGACAGCCCTCAGCCCCAGCATTTT	TRBD1	TRBJ1-5	.	14	TRBV15
CASSEQGGNTEAFF	TGTGCCAGCAGCGAACAGGGAGGCAACACTGAAGCTTTCTTT	.	TRBJ1-1	.	14	TRBV6-1